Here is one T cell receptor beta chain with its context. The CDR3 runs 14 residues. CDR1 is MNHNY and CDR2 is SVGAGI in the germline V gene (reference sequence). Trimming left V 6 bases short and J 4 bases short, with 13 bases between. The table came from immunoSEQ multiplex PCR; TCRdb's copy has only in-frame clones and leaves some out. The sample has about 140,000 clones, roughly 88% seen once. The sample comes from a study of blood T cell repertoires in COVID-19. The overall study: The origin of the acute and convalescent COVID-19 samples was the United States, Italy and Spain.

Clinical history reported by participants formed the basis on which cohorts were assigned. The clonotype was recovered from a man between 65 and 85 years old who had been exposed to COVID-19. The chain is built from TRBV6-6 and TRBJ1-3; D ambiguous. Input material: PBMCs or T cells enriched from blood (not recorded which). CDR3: CASRDGGSGNTIYF. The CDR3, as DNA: TGTGCCAGCAGAGACGGAGGGTCCGGAAACACCATATATTTT.